This TCR beta chain was sequenced during a study of CD8 T cells in Susac syndrome. Turning to the study itself: There were Susac syndrome patients who were therapy-naive at blood draw, others on corticosteroids, and others on intravenous immunoglobulin alone.

Under recently defined diagnostic criteria, the patients with Susac syndrome qualified as having definite or probable disease. RNA was extracted with the RNeasy kit, and a quantity of roughly 0.5 to 1 ug was reverse transcribed using random hexamers. One entry per CDR3 protein results from TCRdb running MiXCR on the immunoSEQ multiplex PCR reads. The sample contains fewer than 200,000 distinct CDR3 sequences, around 90% of which appear only once. Germline V gene sequence: CDR1 SGHAT, CDR2 FQNNGV. This CDR3 region has 19 residues. The junction had 16 bases not matched to a gene; V was cut back by 5 bases and J by 1 base.

This TCR came from a human donor with Susac syndrome. The specimen sequenced was CD4+ T cells from PBMCs. The chain recombines TRBV11-2 with TRBJ2-7; TRBD2 aligns across 11 bases. Here the CDR3 reads CASSQPGLAGGRKSYEQYF. In nucleotides, the CDR3 is TGTGCCAGCAGCCAACCAGGGCTAGCGGGGGGAAGGAAATCCTACGAGCAGTACTTC.